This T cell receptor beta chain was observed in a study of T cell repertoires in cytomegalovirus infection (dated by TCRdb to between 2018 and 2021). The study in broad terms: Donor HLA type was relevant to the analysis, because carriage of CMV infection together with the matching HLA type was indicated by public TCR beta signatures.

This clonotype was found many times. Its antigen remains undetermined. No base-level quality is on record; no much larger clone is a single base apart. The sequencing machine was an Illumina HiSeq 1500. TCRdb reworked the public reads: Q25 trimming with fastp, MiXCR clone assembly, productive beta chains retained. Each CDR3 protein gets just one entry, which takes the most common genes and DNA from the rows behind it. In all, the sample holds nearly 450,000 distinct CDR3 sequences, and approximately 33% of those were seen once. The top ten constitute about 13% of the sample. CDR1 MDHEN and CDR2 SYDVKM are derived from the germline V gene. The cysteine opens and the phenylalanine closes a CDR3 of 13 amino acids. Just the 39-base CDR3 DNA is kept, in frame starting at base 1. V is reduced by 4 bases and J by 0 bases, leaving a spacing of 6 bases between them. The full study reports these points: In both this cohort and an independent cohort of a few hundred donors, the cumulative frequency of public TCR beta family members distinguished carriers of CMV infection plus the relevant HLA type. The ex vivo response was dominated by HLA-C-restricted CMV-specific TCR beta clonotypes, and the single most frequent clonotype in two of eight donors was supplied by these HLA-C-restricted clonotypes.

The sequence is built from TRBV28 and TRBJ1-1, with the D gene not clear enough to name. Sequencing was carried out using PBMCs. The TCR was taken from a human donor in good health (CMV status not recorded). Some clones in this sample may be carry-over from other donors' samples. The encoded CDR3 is CASSSGLNTEAFF. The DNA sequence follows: TGTGCCAGCAGTTCTGGATTGAACACTGAAGCTTTCTTT.